The TCR beta chain described here comes from a study of T cells after yellow fever vaccination. Regarding the study as a whole: Reappearance after the booster was seen for most primary-vaccination clones, at approximately 97% CD4 and less than 90% CD8. Compared with primary, the secondary response was weaker and peaked at day 5, not 15. Clonotype sharing between CD4 and CD8 compartments was small.

Germline V gene sequence: CDR1 SGHRS, CDR2 YFSETQ. There are 15 residues in the CDR3. The V segment lost 4 bases and the J segment 0 bases; nucleotides outside the gene matches: 4. The TCR cDNA carried a universal primer site and UMIs from 5'RACE template switching. From the 5' RACE reads, TCRdb called clonotypes with MiXCR, one entry per CDR3 protein. This table holds approximately 510,000 distinct CDR3 sequences, about a fifth found once. Regarding this clonotype: As yet, its antigen is unknown.

This receptor was obtained from a man between 18 and 35 years old who received the YFV17D yellow fever vaccine. The sample was PBMCs, taken 20 to 25 days after the first yellow fever vaccination. This chain links TRBV5-1 with TRBJ2-3; TRBD1 matches at 8 bases. CDR3 sequence: CASSRGQGSTDTQYF. In nucleotides, the CDR3 is TGCGCCAGCAGCCGCGGACAGGGTAGCACAGATACGCAGTATTTT.